The 22 T cell receptor beta chains given below trace back to one sample, sequenced in a study of blood T cell repertoires in COVID-19. This table comes from immunoSEQ multiplex PCR, and its TCRdb copy is limited to in-frame clones, with some not included. The top ten hold 6.5% to 9.5% of the sample, which has some 200,000 clones, about 89% seen once. What was sequenced was PBMCs or T cells enriched from blood (not recorded which). These receptors originate from a woman younger than 30 who had recovered from COVID-19.

The rearrangement links TRBV2 to TRBJ2-3; tentatively, D is TRBD2 (6 bases). The CDR3 consists of 12 residues. CDR1 is SNHLY, CDR2 FYNNEI, per germline. V was cut by 7 bases and J by 5 bases, with 10 bases left in between. As DNA, the CDR3 is TGTGCCAGCAAGGACTACATAGATACGCAGTATTTT. This gives the protein CASKDYIDTQYF.

The genes are TRBV7-2 and TRBJ2-2; D may be TRBD2 (6 bases). Germline-derived CDR1 and CDR2 are SGHTA and FQGNSA. Trimming removed 4 bases at V and 2 bases at J, with 11 bases between. CDR3 length: 15 amino acids. CDR3 in amino acids: CASSSQRVNTGELFF. The CDR3 DNA reads as TGTGCCAGCAGCTCTCAGCGGGTAAACACCGGGGAGCTGTTTTTT.

The chain employs TRBV5-4 and TRBJ1-1; 7 nucleotides agree with TRBD1. Germline values: CDR1 SGHNT, CDR2 YYREEE (reference sequence). CDR3 size: 13 residues. Germline trimming cut 4 bases from V and 4 bases from J; bases unmatched to any gene: 4. In DNA, the CDR3 is TGTGCCAGCAGCCACGACAGGGTCACTGAAGCTTTCTTT. It specifies CASSHDRVTEAFF.

This clone is a singleton in its sample. The J gene is TRBJ2-1, the V gene TRBV27; a weak D match, TRBD2 (6 bases). The V gene's germline CDR1 is MNHEY and CDR2 SMNVEV (reference sequence). Trimming removed 5 bases from V and 4 bases from J, with 15 bases in between. There are 15 residues in the CDR3. CDR3 loop: CASSQTGLVYNEQFF. The CDR3 DNA follows: TGTGCCAGCAGTCAGACGGGACTGGTTTACAATGAGCAGTTCTTC.

The chain couples TRBV5-5 to TRBJ2-3; D is perhaps TRBD2 (6 bases). The germline V gene encodes CDR1 SGHKS and CDR2 YYEKEE (reference sequence). The CDR3 runs to 14 residues. V was cut by 3 bases and J by 1 base, with 9 bases left in between. The DNA for the CDR3 is TGTGCCAGCAGCTGGTGGGGGGGCACAGATACGCAGTATTTT. It codes for CASSWWGGTDTQYF.

The chain has TRBV7-8 and TRBJ2-7; 7 bases line up with TRBD1. Germline values: CDR1 SGHVS, CDR2 FQNEAQ. Trimming at V came to 5 bases and at J to 4 bases, leaving 8 bases not matched to a gene. This CDR3 is built from 14 residues. CDR3 protein: CASSQGTELYEQYF. The CDR3 bases are TGTGCCAGCAGCCAAGGGACAGAATTATACGAGCAGTACTTC. The whole variable domain, remainder taken from reference TRBV7-8 and TRBJ2-7, is GAGVSQSPRYKVAKRGQDVALRCDPISGHVSLFWYQQALGQGPEFLTYFQNEAQLDKSGLPSDRFFAERPEGSVSTLKIQRTQQEDSAVYLCASSQGTELYEQYFGPGTRLTVT.

The chain employs TRBV28 and TRBJ2-1; 10 bases agree with TRBD1. The germline CDR1 and CDR2 sequences are MDHEN and SYDVKM. This CDR3 is 16 amino acids long. V shed 5 bases and J 10 bases; nucleotides not matched to a gene: 14. The DNA for the CDR3 is TGTGCCAGCAGTCCTAGTCCGGGACAGGGGAGGGGAGAGCAGTTCTTC. Protein product: CASSPSPGQGRGEQFF. Looking up the rest from reference TRBV28 and TRBJ2-1 gives the full variable domain: DVKVTQSSRYLVKRTGEKVFLECVQDMDHENMFWYRQDPGLGLRLIYFSYDVKMKEKGDIPEGYSVSREKKERFSLILESASTNQTSMYLCASSPSPGQGRGEQFFGPGTRLTVL.

This clone was picked up a small number of times. The chain is built from TRBV10-2 and TRBJ2-4; maybe TRBD1 (8 bases). Per the germline V gene, CDR1 is WSHSY and CDR2 is SAAADI. This CDR3 is 14 amino acids long. V shed 3 bases and J shed 4 bases, with 10 bases lying between them. The CDR3 region has the DNA TGCGCCAGCAGTGAACAGGGGGGGAAAAACATTCAGTACTTC. Protein sequence: CASSEQGGKNIQYF.

The chain has TRBV15 and TRBJ1-6; D might be TRBD1 (5 bases). With 4 bases removed from V and 10 bases from J, the gap between germline ends came to 20 bases. The germline CDR1 and CDR2 sequences are LNHNV and YYDKDF (reference sequence). This CDR3 has 16 residues. The CDR3 loop reads CATSTTRGVRGSPLHF. The CDR3 DNA reads as TGTGCCACCAGCACTACCCGCGGGGTTCGGGGCTCACCCCTCCACTTT.

The rearrangement uses TRBV2 and TRBJ1-1; TRBD1 agrees at 9 bases. CDR3 length: 15 residues. With V trimmed by 2 bases and J by 6 bases, 7 bases remained unmatched. Per germline, CDR1 SNHLY and CDR2 FYNNEI. CDR3 DNA: TGTGCCAGCAGTGAAATGACAGGGGGACTGTCTGAAGCTTTCTTT. Residues: CASSEMTGGLSEAFF.

The chain employs TRBV18 and TRBJ1-3; D might be TRBD1 (6 bases). Germline CDR1 and CDR2: KGHSH and LQKENI. The CDR3 contains 20 residues. With 4 bases removed from V and 0 bases from J, the gap between germline ends came to 25 bases. The DNA of the CDR3 is TGTGCCAGCTCACGAGATCGACAGGCTCACTTCCTAGACTCTGGAAACACCATATATTTT. It specifies CASSRDRQAHFLDSGNTIYF. The full variable domain, completed using reference TRBV18 and TRBJ1-3, is NAGVMQNPRHLVRRRGQEARLRCSPMKGHSHVYWYRQLPEEGLKFMVYLQKENIIDESGMPKERFSAEFPKEGPSILRIQQVVRGDSAAYFCASSRDRQAHFLDSGNTIYFGEGSWLTVV.

This clone has only one observation. This chain links TRBV27 with TRBJ2-2, with TRBD1 matching 7 bases. With 2 bases clipped from V and 7 bases from J, the junction kept 1 base outside the gene matches. CDR1 and CDR2 (germline): MNHEY, SMNVEV (reference sequence). There are 13 residues in the CDR3. CDR3 protein: CASSLDRDGELFF. CDR3 DNA sequence: TGTGCCAGCAGTTTAGACAGGGACGGGGAGCTGTTTTTT.

This clone was seen only a few times. The chain recombines TRBV4-1 with TRBJ2-7; the match to TRBD1 covers 7 bases. Trimming took 3 bases from V and 3 from J; bases not matched to a gene: 8. This CDR3 has 15 residues. Germline assignment: CDR1 MGHRA and CDR2 YSYEKL. CDR3 amino acids: CASSQAKTGIYEQYF. The CDR3 nucleotides read TGCGCCAGCAGCCAGGCTAAGACAGGGATCTACGAGCAGTACTTC.

The rearrangement links TRBV3-1 (or the pseudogene TRBV3-2) to TRBJ2-3; D call uncertain. The CDR3 runs 15 residues. Germline CDR1 is LGHDT and CDR2 is YNNKEL (reference sequence). Trimming took 2 bases from V and 2 from J, leaving 11 bases between them. CDR3 sequence reads: CASSQLPGSTDTQYF. CDR3 DNA: TGTGCCAGCAGCCAACTCCCCGGGTCCACAGATACGCAGTATTTT.

The chain recombines TRBV27 with TRBJ2-1; TRBD2 agrees at 8 bases. Germline V gene sequence: CDR1 MNHEY, CDR2 SMNVEV (reference sequence). This CDR3 is built from 14 residues. V shed 6 bases, J shed 9 bases, and the junction held 10 bases outside the gene matches. This CDR3 is CASRGTRRGGEQFF. In nucleotides, the CDR3 is TGTGCCAGCAGGGGGACTAGGAGGGGTGGTGAGCAGTTCTTC.

This chain connects TRBV7-9 to TRBJ1-1; 8 bases match TRBD1. Germline-derived CDR1 and CDR2 are SEHNR and FQNEAQ (reference sequence). The CDR3 is made up of 14 amino acids. The V segment lost 5 bases and the J segment 1 base; nucleotides outside the gene matches: 3. The CDR3 DNA reads TGTGCCAGCAGCCCCGACAGGGGGAACACTGAAGCTTTCTTT. Its protein is CASSPDRGNTEAFF. Combining the CDR3 with reference TRBV7-9 and TRBJ1-1 gives the whole variable domain DTGVSQNPRHKITKRGQNVTFRCDPISEHNRLYWYRQTLGQGPEFLTYFQNEAQLEKSRLLSDRFSAERPKGSFSTLEIQRTEQGDSAMYLCASSPDRGNTEAFFGQGTRLTVV.

The V gene is TRBV30, the J gene TRBJ2-1; maybe TRBD1 (5 bases). Trimming stripped 1 base from V and 0 bases from J, with 10 bases between. The CDR3 is made up of 15 amino acids. The germline CDR1 and CDR2 sequences are GTSNPN and SVGIG (reference sequence). In DNA, the CDR3 is TGTGCCTGGAGTGATCGACAGCGCTCCTACAATGAGCAGTTCTTC. Its translation: CAWSDRQRSYNEQFF.

The chain couples TRBV24-1 to TRBJ1-6; 8 nucleotides align to TRBD1. Trimming at V came to 0 bases and at J to 3 bases, leaving 9 bases not matched to a gene. The germline V gene has CDR1 KGHDR and CDR2 SFDVKD. This CDR3 is built from 19 residues. Written as DNA, the CDR3 is TGTGCCACCAGTGATTTGCGTCATGAACAGGGGGTCTATAATTCACCCCTCCACTTT. Translating it yields CATSDLRHEQGVYNSPLHF.

The chain joins TRBV9 to TRBJ2-2; D uncertain. In germline, CDR1 is SGDLS, CDR2 YYNGEE. This CDR3 contains 12 residues. V lost 5 bases to trimming and J lost 6 bases, with 8 bases between them. In DNA, the CDR3 is TGTGCCAGCAGTCCCGGTCCCGGGGAGCTGTTTTTT. Amino acids: CASSPGPGELFF.

This chain links TRBV3-1 (or the pseudogene TRBV3-2) with TRBJ1-1; possibly TRBD1 for D (5 bases). Between the trimmed V and J ends, which lost 0 bases and 6 bases, there was a span of 14 bases. Germline lookup yields CDR1 LGHDT and CDR2 YNNKEL (reference sequence). There are 15 residues in the CDR3. CDR3 protein: CASSQDSSGVSEAFF. The CDR3 coding sequence is TGTGCCAGCAGCCAAGATAGTTCGGGGGTCTCTGAAGCTTTCTTT.

The chain links TRBV7-8 to TRBJ2-7; 11 bases line up with TRBD2. The CDR3 contains 17 residues. V trimming: 5 bases; J trimming: 4 bases; junction bases outside the gene matches: 13. Germline loops: CDR1 SGHVS, CDR2 FQNEAQ. Here the CDR3 DNA reads TGTGCCAGCAGCACCTTTCTACCCACTAGCGGGGGTTACGAGCAGTACTTC. Its translation: CASSTFLPTSGGYEQYF.

This rearrangement joins TRBV7-2 to TRBJ1-5; no reliable D call. CDR1 is SGHTA and CDR2 is FQGNSA in the germline V gene. Trimming took 3 bases from V and 1 from J, leaving 10 bases between them. The CDR3 totals 15 residues. The CDR3 coding sequence is TGTGCCAGCAGCTTGCGGGCTATAAGCAATCAGCCCCAGCATTTT. It translates to CASSLRAISNQPQHF.